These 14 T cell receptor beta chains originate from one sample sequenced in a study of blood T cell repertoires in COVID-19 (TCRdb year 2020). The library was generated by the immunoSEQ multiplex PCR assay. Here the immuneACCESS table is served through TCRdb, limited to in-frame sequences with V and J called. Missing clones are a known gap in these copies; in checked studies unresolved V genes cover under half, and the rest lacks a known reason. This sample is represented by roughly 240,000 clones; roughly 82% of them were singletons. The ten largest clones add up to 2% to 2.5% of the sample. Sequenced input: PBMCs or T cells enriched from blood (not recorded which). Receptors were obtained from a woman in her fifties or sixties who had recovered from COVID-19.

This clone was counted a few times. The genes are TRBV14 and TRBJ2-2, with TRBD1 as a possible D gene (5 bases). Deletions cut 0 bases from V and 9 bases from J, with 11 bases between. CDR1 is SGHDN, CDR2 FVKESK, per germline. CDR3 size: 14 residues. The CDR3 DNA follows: TGTGCCAGCAGCCAAGATGTGGGGCGCCGGGAGCTGTTTTTT. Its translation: CASSQDVGRRELFF. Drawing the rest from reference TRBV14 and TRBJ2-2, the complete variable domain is EAGVTQFPSHSVIEKGQTVTLRCDPISGHDNLYWYRRVMGKEIKFLLHFVKESKQDESGMPNNRFLAERTGGTYSTLKVQPAELEDSGVYFCASSQDVGRRELFFGEGSRLTVL.

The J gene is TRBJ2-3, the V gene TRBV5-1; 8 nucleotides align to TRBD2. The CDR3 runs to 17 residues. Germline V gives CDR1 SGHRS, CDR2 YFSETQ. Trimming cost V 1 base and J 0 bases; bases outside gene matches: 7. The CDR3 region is CASSLTSGASSTDTQYF. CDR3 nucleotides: TGCGCCAGCAGCTTGACTAGCGGAGCGTCTAGCACAGATACGCAGTATTTT.

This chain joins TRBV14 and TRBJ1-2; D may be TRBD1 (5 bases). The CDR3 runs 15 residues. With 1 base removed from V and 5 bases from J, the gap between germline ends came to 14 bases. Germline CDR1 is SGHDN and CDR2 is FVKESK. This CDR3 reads CASSQVGAGGYGYTF. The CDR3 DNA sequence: TGTGCCAGCAGCCAAGTTGGGGCCGGCGGTTATGGCTACACCTTC. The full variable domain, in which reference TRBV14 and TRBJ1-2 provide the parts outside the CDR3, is EAGVTQFPSHSVIEKGQTVTLRCDPISGHDNLYWYRRVMGKEIKFLLHFVKESKQDESGMPNNRFLAERTGGTYSTLKVQPAELEDSGVYFCASSQVGAGGYGYTFGSGTRLTVV.

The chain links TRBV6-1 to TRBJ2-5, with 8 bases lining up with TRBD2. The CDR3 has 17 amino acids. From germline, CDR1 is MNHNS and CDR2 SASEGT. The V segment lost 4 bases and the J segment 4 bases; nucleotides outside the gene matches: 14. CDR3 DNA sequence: TGTGCCAGCAGTGCGGGGGGGTCAGGACGCAGGGGAGAGACCCAGTACTTC. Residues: CASSAGGSGRRGETQYF.

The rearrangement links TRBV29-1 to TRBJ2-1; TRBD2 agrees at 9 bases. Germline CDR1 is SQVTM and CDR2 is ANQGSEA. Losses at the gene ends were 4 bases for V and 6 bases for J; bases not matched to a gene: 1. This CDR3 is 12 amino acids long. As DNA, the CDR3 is TGCAGCGTTGGCGGGAGGGCCAATGAGCAGTTCTTC. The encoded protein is CSVGGRANEQFF.

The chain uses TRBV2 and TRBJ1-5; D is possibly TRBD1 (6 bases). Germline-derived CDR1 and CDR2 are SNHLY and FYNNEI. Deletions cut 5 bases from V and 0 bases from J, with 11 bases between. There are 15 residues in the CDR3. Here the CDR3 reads CASSLGAHSNQPQHF. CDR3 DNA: TGTGCCAGCAGTTTGGGGGCTCATAGCAATCAGCCCCAGCATTTT. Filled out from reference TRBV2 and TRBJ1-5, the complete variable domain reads EPEVTQTPSHQVTQMGQEVILRCVPISNHLYFYWYRQILGQKVEFLVSFYNNEISEKSEIFDDQFSVERPDGSNFTLKIRSTKLEDSAMYFCASSLGAHSNQPQHFGDGTRLSIL.

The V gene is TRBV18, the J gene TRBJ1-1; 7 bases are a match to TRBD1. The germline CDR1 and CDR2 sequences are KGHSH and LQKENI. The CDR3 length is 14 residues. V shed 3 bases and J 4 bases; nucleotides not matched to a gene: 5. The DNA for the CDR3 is TGTGCCAGCTCACCCGACAGGGTCATCACTGAAGCTTTCTTT. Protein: CASSPDRVITEAFF.

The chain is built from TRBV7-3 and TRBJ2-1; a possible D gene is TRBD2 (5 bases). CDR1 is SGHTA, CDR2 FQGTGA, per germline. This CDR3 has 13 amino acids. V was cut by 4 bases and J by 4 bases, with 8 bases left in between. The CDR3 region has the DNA TGTGCCAGCAGCTACGGGATTTACAATGAGCAGTTCTTC. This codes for CASSYGIYNEQFF.

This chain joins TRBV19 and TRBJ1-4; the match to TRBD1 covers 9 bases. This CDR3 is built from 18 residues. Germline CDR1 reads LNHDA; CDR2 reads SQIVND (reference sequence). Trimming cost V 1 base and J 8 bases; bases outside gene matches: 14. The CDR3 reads CASSIAPAEQGAREKLFF. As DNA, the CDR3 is TGTGCCAGTAGTATAGCCCCCGCCGAACAGGGGGCAAGGGAAAAACTGTTTTTT.

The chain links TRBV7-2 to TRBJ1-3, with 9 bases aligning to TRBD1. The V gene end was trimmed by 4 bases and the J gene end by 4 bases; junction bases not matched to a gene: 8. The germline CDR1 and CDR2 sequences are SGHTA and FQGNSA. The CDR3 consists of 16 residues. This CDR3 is CASSYTGGSGGNTIYF. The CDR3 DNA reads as TGTGCCAGCAGCTATACAGGGGGCTCGGGGGGAAACACCATATATTTT.

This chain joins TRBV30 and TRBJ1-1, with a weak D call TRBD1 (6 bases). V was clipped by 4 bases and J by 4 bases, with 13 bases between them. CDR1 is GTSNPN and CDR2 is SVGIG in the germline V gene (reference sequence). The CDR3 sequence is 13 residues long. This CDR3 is CAWKMRGGTEAFF. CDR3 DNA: TGTGCCTGGAAGATGAGGGGGGGCACTGAAGCTTTCTTT. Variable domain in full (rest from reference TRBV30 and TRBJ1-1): SQTIHQWPATLVQPVGSPLSLECTVEGTSNPNLYWYRQAAGRGLQLLFYSVGIGQISSEVPQNLSASRPQDRQFILSSKKLLLSDSGFYLCAWKMRGGTEAFFGQGTRLTVV.

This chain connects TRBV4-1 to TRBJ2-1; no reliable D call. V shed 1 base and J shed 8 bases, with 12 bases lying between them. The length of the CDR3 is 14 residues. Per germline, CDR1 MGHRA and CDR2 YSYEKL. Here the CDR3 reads CASSQAADFDEQFF. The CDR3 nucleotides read TGCGCCAGCAGCCAAGCCGCGGATTTCGATGAGCAGTTCTTC.

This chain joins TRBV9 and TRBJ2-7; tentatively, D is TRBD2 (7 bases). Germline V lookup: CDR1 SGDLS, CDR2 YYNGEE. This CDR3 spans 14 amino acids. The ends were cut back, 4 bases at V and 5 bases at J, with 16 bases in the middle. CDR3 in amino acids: CASSLGGTIDEQYF. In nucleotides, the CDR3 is TGTGCCAGCAGCCTAGGGGGGACTATTGACGAGCAGTACTTC. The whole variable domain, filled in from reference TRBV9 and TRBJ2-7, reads DSGVTQTPKHLITATGQRVTLRCSPRSGDLSVYWYQQSLDQGLQFLIQYYNGEERAKGNILERFSAQQFPDLHSELNLSSLELGDSALYFCASSLGGTIDEQYFGPGTRLTVT.

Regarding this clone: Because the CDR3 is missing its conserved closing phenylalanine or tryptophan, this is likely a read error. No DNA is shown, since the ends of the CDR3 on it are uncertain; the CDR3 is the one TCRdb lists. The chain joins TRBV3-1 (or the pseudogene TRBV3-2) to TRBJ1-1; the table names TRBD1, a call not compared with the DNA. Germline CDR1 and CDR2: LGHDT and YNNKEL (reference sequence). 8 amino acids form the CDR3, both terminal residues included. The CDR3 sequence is CASSPAGL.